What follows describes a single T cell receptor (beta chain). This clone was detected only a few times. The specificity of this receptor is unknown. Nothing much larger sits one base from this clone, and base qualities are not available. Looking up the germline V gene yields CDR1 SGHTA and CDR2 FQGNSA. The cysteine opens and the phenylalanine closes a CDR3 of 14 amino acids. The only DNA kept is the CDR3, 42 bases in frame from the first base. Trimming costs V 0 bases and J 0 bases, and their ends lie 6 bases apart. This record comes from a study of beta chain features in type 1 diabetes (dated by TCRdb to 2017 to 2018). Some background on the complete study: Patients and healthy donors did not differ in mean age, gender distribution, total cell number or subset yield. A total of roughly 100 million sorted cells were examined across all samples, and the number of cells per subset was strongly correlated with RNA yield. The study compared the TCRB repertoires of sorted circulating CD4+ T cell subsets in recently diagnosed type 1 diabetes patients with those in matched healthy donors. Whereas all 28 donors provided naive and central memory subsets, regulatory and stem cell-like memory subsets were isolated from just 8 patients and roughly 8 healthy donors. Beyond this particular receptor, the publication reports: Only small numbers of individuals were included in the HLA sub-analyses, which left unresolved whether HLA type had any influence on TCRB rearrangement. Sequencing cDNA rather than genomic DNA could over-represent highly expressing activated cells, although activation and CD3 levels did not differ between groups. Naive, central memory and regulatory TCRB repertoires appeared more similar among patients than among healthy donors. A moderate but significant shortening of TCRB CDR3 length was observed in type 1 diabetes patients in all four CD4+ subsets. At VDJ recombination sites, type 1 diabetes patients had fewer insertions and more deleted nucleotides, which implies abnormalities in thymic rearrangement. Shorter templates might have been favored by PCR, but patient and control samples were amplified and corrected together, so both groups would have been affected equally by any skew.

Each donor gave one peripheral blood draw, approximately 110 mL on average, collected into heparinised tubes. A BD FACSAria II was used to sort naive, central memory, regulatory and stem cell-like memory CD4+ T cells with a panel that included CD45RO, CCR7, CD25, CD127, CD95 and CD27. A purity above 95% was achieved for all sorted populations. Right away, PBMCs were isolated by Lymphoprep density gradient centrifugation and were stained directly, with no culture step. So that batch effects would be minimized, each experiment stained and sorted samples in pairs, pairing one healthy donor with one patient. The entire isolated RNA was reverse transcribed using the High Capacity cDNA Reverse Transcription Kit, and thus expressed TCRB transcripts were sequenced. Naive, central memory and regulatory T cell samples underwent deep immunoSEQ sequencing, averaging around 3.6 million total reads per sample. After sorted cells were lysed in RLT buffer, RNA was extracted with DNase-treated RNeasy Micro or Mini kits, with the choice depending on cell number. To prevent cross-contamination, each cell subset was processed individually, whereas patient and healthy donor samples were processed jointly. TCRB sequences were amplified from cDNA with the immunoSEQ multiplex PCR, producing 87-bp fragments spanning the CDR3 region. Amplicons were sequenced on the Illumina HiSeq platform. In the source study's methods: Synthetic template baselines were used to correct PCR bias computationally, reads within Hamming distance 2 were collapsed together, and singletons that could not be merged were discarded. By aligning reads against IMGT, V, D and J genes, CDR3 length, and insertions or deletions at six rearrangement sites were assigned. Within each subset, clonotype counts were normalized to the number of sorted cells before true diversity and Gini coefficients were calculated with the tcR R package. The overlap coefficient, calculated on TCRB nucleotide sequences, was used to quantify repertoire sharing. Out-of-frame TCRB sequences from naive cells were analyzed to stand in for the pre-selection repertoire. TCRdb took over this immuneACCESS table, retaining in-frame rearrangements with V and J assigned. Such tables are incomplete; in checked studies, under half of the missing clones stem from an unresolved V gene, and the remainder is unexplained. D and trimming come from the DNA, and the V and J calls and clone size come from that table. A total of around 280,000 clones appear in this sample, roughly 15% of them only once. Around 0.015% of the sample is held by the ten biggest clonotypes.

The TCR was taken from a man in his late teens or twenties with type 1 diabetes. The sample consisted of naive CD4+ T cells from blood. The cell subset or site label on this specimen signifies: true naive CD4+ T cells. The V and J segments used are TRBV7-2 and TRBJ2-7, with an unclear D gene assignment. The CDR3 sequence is CASSLAWSSYEQYF. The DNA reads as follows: TGTGCCAGCAGCTTAGCGTGGAGCTCCTACGAGCAGTACTTC.